The clone carrying this T cell receptor (beta chain) was observed once. This sample was taken from a study of blood T cell repertoires in COVID-19. Sequenced by immunoSEQ multiplex PCR; TCRdb stores in-frame clones only, minus some. In the table there are fewer than 200,000 clones, 80% to 90% of which are singletons. Sequencing input: peripheral blood. The receptor was isolated from an older woman who had recovered from COVID-19.

Here the CDR3 reads CASSSSGGFQETQYF. The CDR3 DNA reads TGTGCCAGCAGCTCTAGCGGGGGGTTCCAAGAGACCCAGTACTTC. The chain couples TRBV7-6 to TRBJ2-5; TRBD2 matches 11 bases. Trimming at V came to 4 bases and at J to 1 base, leaving 2 bases not matched to a gene. The germline V gene encodes CDR1 SGHVS and CDR2 FNYEAQ. The length of the CDR3 is 15 residues.